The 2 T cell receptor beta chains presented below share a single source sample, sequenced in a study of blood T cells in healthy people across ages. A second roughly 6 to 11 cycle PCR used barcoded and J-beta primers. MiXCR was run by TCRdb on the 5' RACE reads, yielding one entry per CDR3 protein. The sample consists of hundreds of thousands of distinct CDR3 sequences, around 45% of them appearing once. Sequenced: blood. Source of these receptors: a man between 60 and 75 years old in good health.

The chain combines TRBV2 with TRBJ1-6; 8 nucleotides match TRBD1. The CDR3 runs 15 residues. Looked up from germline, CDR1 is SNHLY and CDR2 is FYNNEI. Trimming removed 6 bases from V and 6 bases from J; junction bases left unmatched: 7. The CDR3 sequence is CASSGDRQPNSPLHF. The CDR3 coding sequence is TGTGCCAGCAGCGGGGACAGGCAACCTAATTCACCCCTCCACTTT.

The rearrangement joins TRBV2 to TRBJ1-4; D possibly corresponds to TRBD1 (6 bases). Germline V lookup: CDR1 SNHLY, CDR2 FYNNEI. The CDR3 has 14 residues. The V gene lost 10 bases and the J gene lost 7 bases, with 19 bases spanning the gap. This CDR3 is CATNSGTNFEKLFF. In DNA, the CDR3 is TGTGCCACCAATTCCGGGACAAACTTTGAAAAACTGTTTTTT.